The 27 T cell receptor beta chains in this list originate from one sample, sequenced in a study of OX40 agonist ivuxolimab in advanced cancers. Only in-frame clones appear in the TCRdb table, and some are missing; sequencing was by immunoSEQ multiplex PCR. The sample has 15,000 to 20,000 clones, about 80% seen once; the top ten hold 3% to 4.5%. The sample was CD4+ or CD8+ T cells sorted from blood, taken in a trial of the OX40 agonist ivuxolimab. These TCRs come from an adult with an advanced solid tumor such as melanoma, head and neck, liver or kidney cancer.

The V and J genes are TRBV20-1 and TRBJ2-5; D is perhaps TRBD1 (6 bases). Per the germline V gene, CDR1 is DFQATT and CDR2 is SNEGSKA (reference sequence). The length of the CDR3 is 11 residues. V dropped 7 bases and J dropped 2 bases, with 8 bases sitting between them. CDR3 sequence (DNA): TGCAGTGTACAGGGACAAGAGACCCAGTACTTC. Protein: CSVQGQETQYF.

The chain links TRBV7-5 to TRBJ2-5; TRBD1, the table's D call, was not compared with the DNA. TRBV7-5 is a recognized pseudogene. The CDR3 has 16 amino acids. The CDR3 region has the DNA TGTGTCAGAAGCTCGTCCGGGACAGGGTCATATGAGACCCAGTACTTC. Its protein is CVRSSSGTGSYETQYF.

The rearrangement links TRBV11-1 to TRBJ2-1; TRBD1 or TRBD2 may be the D gene (6 bases each). The CDR3 is 15 residues long. CDR1 and CDR2 from the germline V gene are SGHAT and FQDESV (reference sequence). V was shortened by 6 bases and J by 3 bases, with 15 bases between the two germline ends. The CDR3 is CASSGGTPLYNEQFF. Written as DNA, the CDR3 is TGTGCCAGCAGTGGGGGGACACCTCTCTACAATGAGCAGTTCTTC.

The chain is built from TRBV4-1 and TRBJ1-1; no clear D. Germline CDR1 is MGHRA and CDR2 is YSYEKL. V lost 4 bases and J 0 bases, leaving 9 bases between the germline ends. The CDR3 is 14 residues long. CDR3 residues: CASSLGPLNTEAFF. The CDR3 DNA follows: TGCGCCAGCAGCCTAGGACCCTTGAACACTGAAGCTTTCTTT.

The rearrangement uses TRBV30 and TRBJ2-5; perhaps TRBD2 as D (5 bases). The CDR3 is made up of 12 amino acids. Trimming left V 4 bases short and J 2 bases short, with 8 bases between. CDR1 GTSNPN and CDR2 SVGIG come from the germline V gene (reference sequence). CDR3 bases: TGTGCCTGGATAGCGATACAAGAGACCCAGTACTTC. As protein: CAWIAIQETQYF.

In this sample, this clone turned up once. The V call is TRBV2, the J call TRBJ1-1; possible D gene TRBD1, 5 bases. Germline CDR1 SNHLY, CDR2 FYNNEI. The V end was cut by 8 bases, the J end by 4 bases, with 14 bases between. This CDR3 spans 13 amino acids. The CDR3 bases are TGTGCCAGCTCCGAGTCCGGGGGCACTGAAGCTTTCTTT. This encodes CASSESGGTEAFF.

J is TRBJ2-5 and V is TRBV5-1, with 7 nucleotides matching TRBD2. With 5 bases clipped from V and 3 bases from J, the junction kept 7 bases outside the gene matches. The germline CDR1 and CDR2 sequences are SGHRS and YFSETQ. This CDR3 is built from 14 residues. CDR3 residues: CASSRTSGEETQYF. The CDR3 nucleotides read TGCGCCAGCAGTCGGACTAGTGGGGAAGAGACCCAGTACTTC.

The rearrangement uses TRBV28 and TRBJ2-7; D unclear. The CDR3 runs to 14 residues. V was cut by 6 bases and J by 2 bases, with 14 bases left in between. The germline gives CDR1 MDHEN, CDR2 SYDVKM. In DNA, the CDR3 is TGTGCCAGCAGGGACCAAAGGAGACCCTACGAGCAGTACTTC. Residues: CASRDQRRPYEQYF.

The J gene is TRBJ2-1, the V gene TRBV11-3; 7 bases match TRBD2. Germline V lookup: CDR1 SGHNT, CDR2 YENEEA. V was pared by 4 bases and J by 9 bases, with 9 bases of the junction left unmatched. The CDR3 runs to 14 residues. CDR3 in amino acids: CASSSRTSRGEQFF. DNA of the CDR3: TGTGCCAGCAGCTCCCGGACTAGTCGGGGTGAGCAGTTCTTC.

The rearrangement links TRBV2 to TRBJ1-1, with TRBD1 as a possible D gene (5 bases). Trimming stripped 4 bases from V and 4 bases from J, with 10 bases between. Germline lookup yields CDR1 SNHLY and CDR2 FYNNEI. The CDR3 is made up of 13 amino acids. In DNA, the CDR3 is TGTGCCAGCAGTGTCAGGGCTAGCACTGAAGCTTTCTTT. Translation: CASSVRASTEAFF.

The genes are TRBV19 and TRBJ2-2; no reliable D call. CDR1 is LNHDA, CDR2 SQIVND, per germline (reference sequence). The CDR3 sequence is 14 residues long. V lost 1 base, J lost 4 bases, and 7 bases lay in between. CDR3 nucleotides: TGTGCCAGTAGTATAGTGTCTGGCACCGGGGAGCTGTTTTTT. Amino acid sequence: CASSIVSGTGELFF.

The chain is built from TRBV25-1 and TRBJ1-2; no reliable D call. Germline V lookup: CDR1 MGHDK, CDR2 SYGVNS. Trimming shortened V by 6 bases and J by 8 bases, and 13 bases separated the two germline ends. The CDR3 loop spans 12 amino acids. The CDR3, as DNA: TGTGCCAGCAGGGAGGATAGGGAAGGCTACACCTTC. Translation gives CASREDREGYTF.

This clone has a handful of counts. The chain uses TRBV7-9 and TRBJ2-1; D gene ambiguous. Deletions cut 1 base from V and 8 bases from J, with 9 bases between. The germline gives CDR1 SEHNR, CDR2 FQNEAQ (reference sequence). The length of the CDR3 is 13 residues. The CDR3 sequence: CASSLGNLDEQFF. For the CDR3, the DNA is TGTGCCAGCAGCTTAGGAAACCTTGATGAGCAGTTCTTC.

The V and J genes are TRBV6-1 and TRBJ2-3; D possibly corresponds to TRBD1 (6 bases). CDR3 size: 14 residues. Trimming pared 6 bases from V and 0 bases from J, leaving 10 bases between. In germline, CDR1 is MNHNS, CDR2 SASEGT. In nucleotides, the CDR3 is TGTGCCAGCAGGAGGACAGCCAGCACAGATACGCAGTATTTT. Amino acids: CASRRTASTDTQYF.

A note on this clone: Additional DNA sequences in this sample encode the identical CDR3. This chain links TRBV28 with TRBJ1-2; no clear D gene. CDR1 and CDR2 (germline): MDHEN, SYDVKM. The CDR3 extends over 14 amino acids. V lost 3 bases to trimming and J lost 0 bases, with 8 bases between them. The CDR3 region has the DNA TGTGCCAGCAGTTTTCGGGTCTCTAACTATGGCTACACCTTC. Its translation is CASSFRVSNYGYTF.

For the CDR3, the DNA is TGTGCCAGCAGCTTAGCTCGCGCGAGCGGCCAAGAGACCCAGTACTTC. Protein: CASSLARASGQETQYF. The rearrangement links TRBV7-6 to TRBJ2-5; tentatively, D is TRBD2 (5 bases). Trimming shortened V by 0 bases and J by 1 base, and 12 bases separated the two germline ends. CDR3 size: 16 residues. The germline V gene encodes CDR1 SGHVS and CDR2 FNYEAQ.

The chain links TRBV29-1 to TRBJ2-6, with D perhaps TRBD1 (5 bases). The CDR3 loop spans 13 amino acids. Germline V gives CDR1 SQVTM, CDR2 ANQGSEA. Trimming removed 5 bases from V and 4 bases from J, with 9 bases in between. The CDR3: CSVQGSGANVLTF. The CDR3 DNA reads as TGCAGCGTTCAGGGATCGGGGGCCAACGTCCTGACTTTC.

This clone was observed a handful of times. Written as DNA, the CDR3 is TGTGCCAGCCTTACAGGGGGCATTGAAGCTTTCTTT. Its translation: CASLTGGIEAFF. The chain recombines TRBV28 with TRBJ1-1; 9 bases match TRBD1. Germline CDR1 is MDHEN and CDR2 is SYDVKM. The trim removed 8 bases at V and 7 bases at J, leaving 5 bases unmatched. The CDR3 is 12 residues long.

This clone has a handful of counts. The chain is built from TRBV27 and TRBJ1-4; D is undetermined. The germline gives CDR1 MNHEY, CDR2 SMNVEV (reference sequence). V lost 0 bases and J 8 bases, leaving 13 bases between the germline ends. CDR3 length: 15 residues. This chain's CDR3 is CASSLSGLTSEKLFF. In DNA, the CDR3 is TGTGCCAGCAGTTTATCGGGTCTAACGTCGGAAAAACTGTTTTTT.

The V gene is TRBV7-2, the J gene TRBJ1-5, with D unresolved. Trimming removed 5 bases at V and 11 bases at J, with 13 bases between. The CDR3 is made up of 12 amino acids. The V gene's germline CDR1 is SGHTA and CDR2 FQGNSA. The chain's CDR3 is CASSLTAGAQHF. For the CDR3, the DNA is TGTGCCAGCAGCCTAACCGCTGGGGCCCAGCATTTT.

The genes are TRBV5-1 and TRBJ2-7, with 13 bases lining up with TRBD2. The germline gives CDR1 SGHRS, CDR2 YFSETQ. This CDR3 is built from 15 residues. The J segment lost 6 bases and the V segment lost 0 bases, leaving 3 bases of the junction unmatched. Here the CDR3 reads CASSLVTSGGGEQYF. CDR3 in DNA: TGCGCCAGCAGCTTGGTTACTAGCGGGGGGGGCGAGCAGTACTTC.

The chain has TRBV11-2 and TRBJ2-2; 9 nucleotides align to TRBD2. The CDR3 runs to 13 residues. Trimming took 6 bases from V and 5 from J; bases not matched to a gene: 1. Germline V gene lookup returns CDR1 SGHAT and CDR2 FQNNGV. CDR3 protein: CASSTSGTGELFF. The CDR3, as DNA: TGTGCCAGCAGTACTAGCGGGACCGGGGAGCTGTTTTTT.

The chain uses TRBV6-5 and TRBJ1-5; tentatively, D is TRBD1 (5 bases). Germline CDR1 is MNHEY and CDR2 is SVGAGI. V lost 6 bases and J 7 bases, leaving 13 bases between the germline ends. CDR3 length equals 13 residues. For the CDR3, the DNA is TGTGCCAGCAGACCAGGGCGGGGGCAGCCCCAGCATTTT. Translation: CASRPGRGQPQHF.

The chain employs TRBV11-2 and TRBJ1-1; perhaps TRBD1 as D (5 bases). Germline V gene lookup returns CDR1 SGHAT and CDR2 FQNNGV. The CDR3 is made up of 14 amino acids. Trimming removed 5 bases at V and 4 bases at J, with 14 bases between. The CDR3 reads CASSVVGGGTEAFF. The CDR3 nucleotides are TGTGCCAGCAGCGTTGTGGGGGGGGGCACTGAAGCTTTCTTT. Together with reference TRBV11-2 and TRBJ1-1, the CDR3 gives the full variable domain: EAGVAQSPRYKIIEKRQSVAFWCNPISGHATLYWYQQILGQGPKLLIQFQNNGVVDDSQLPKDRFSAERLKGVDSTLKIQPAKLEDSAVYLCASSVVGGGTEAFFGQGTRLTVV.

The chain carries TRBV27 and TRBJ2-3, with 12 bases aligning to TRBD1. The CDR3 consists of 16 residues. The junction had 5 bases not matched to a gene; V was cut back by 6 bases and J by 1 base. Per the germline V gene, CDR1 is MNHEY and CDR2 is SMNVEV (reference sequence). The CDR3 region is CASRGTGGAGTDTQYF. CDR3 in DNA: TGTGCCAGCAGGGGGACAGGGGGCGCTGGCACAGATACGCAGTATTTT.

This chain joins TRBV6-1 and TRBJ1-4; D is unclear. V shed 4 bases and J shed 8 bases, with 11 bases lying between them. Germline CDR1 and CDR2: MNHNS and SASEGT. The CDR3 runs to 13 residues. CDR3: CASSGAPREKLFF. The CDR3 coding sequence is TGTGCCAGCAGTGGGGCCCCAAGGGAAAAACTGTTTTTT.

The chain links TRBV4-2 to TRBJ1-5, with D unresolved. The germline V gene encodes CDR1 LGHNA and CDR2 YNFKEQ. The germline V and J ends were trimmed by 5 bases and 2 bases, with 13 bases remaining between them. CDR3 size: 15 residues. The CDR3: CASSLSGQGNQPQHF. DNA of the CDR3: TGTGCCAGCAGCTTAAGCGGGCAAGGCAATCAGCCCCAGCATTTT.